Presented here are 21 T cell receptor beta chains from one specimen sequenced in a study of response to subunit inactivated influenza vaccine (dated by TCRdb to the late 2010s). The method was RT-PCR. This sample was sequenced with an Illumina HiSeq 2500. TCRdb handled the public reads itself, with Q25 trimming in fastp and clone calling in MiXCR, and kept productive beta chains. Identical CDR3 protein sequences are pooled into one entry, listed with their most common genes and DNA. This sample comprises approximately 530,000 distinct CDR3 sequences, under 15% of them detected only once. Around 14% of the sample goes to the ten largest clones. The meaning of the sample's time point label: around 45 days after influenza vaccine administration. The material was PBMCs from blood, obtained roughly 45 days after vaccination. All receptors derive from a man aged 50 or older who received an inactivated influenza vaccine. Donor details come from another sample of the same person, matched by shared clones.

The chain joins TRBV3-1 to TRBJ2-3; D ambiguous. The CDR3 loop spans 13 amino acids. Trimming cost V 2 bases and J 2 bases, with 5 bases left between them. Germline V gene sequence: CDR1 LGHDT, CDR2 YNNKEL (reference sequence). The CDR3 DNA reads as TGTGCCAGCAGCCAACCTTACACAGATACGCAGTATTTT. Amino acid sequence: CASSQPYTDTQYF.

This clonotype appeared a few times. DNA of the CDR3: TGCGCCAGCAGCCTAAAGCGACAGGGGGGAGAGACCCAGTACTTC. This encodes CASSLKRQGGETQYF. The chain links TRBV4-1 to TRBJ2-5, with 9 bases that match TRBD1. This CDR3 is 15 amino acids long. V dropped 4 bases and J dropped 4; count of bases not matched to a gene: 7. Germline CDR1 reads MGHRA; CDR2 reads YSYEKL.

The rearrangement links TRBV2 to TRBJ1-6; D is unclear. V gave up 4 bases and J gave up 10 bases, with 17 bases separating them. CDR1 is SNHLY, CDR2 FYNNEI, per germline. The CDR3 sequence is 15 residues long. This chain's CDR3 is CASSAAGVGNSPLHF. CDR3 bases: TGTGCCAGCAGTGCAGCAGGAGTAGGTAACTCACCCCTCCACTTT.

CDR3 in amino acids: CASTGTGSSYEQYF. CDR3 nucleotides: TGTGCCAGCACCGGGACAGGGAGCTCCTACGAGCAGTACTTC. The chain uses TRBV7-2 and TRBJ2-7; the match to TRBD1 covers 9 bases. CDR1 is SGHTA, CDR2 FQGNSA, per germline. V gave up 7 bases and J gave up 0 bases; unmatched junction bases: 4. The CDR3 length is 14 residues.

This clonotype occurred a few times. The rearrangement uses TRBV7-2 and TRBJ2-5, with 8 nucleotides matching TRBD2. V lost 6 bases and J lost 5; bases outside the gene matches: 14. The CDR3 is made up of 16 amino acids. Germline V CDR1 and CDR2: SGHTA, FQGNSA. In DNA, the CDR3 is TGTGCCAGCAGTCGGGGGGGTATTGGGGGTTTTGAGACCCAGTACTTC. Its translation is CASSRGGIGGFETQYF.

This clonotype was found a few times. The V gene is TRBV27, the J gene TRBJ2-1; 7 bases fit TRBD2. The V gene's germline CDR1 is MNHEY and CDR2 SMNVEV (reference sequence). V lost 6 bases and J lost 0; bases outside the gene matches: 8. The CDR3 extends over 16 amino acids. The CDR3 sequence is CASSLLAPSSYNEQFF. The CDR3 region has the DNA TGTGCCAGCAGCTTACTAGCGCCCAGCTCCTACAATGAGCAGTTCTTC.

The chain combines TRBV7-9 with TRBJ1-1; 8 nucleotides agree with TRBD1. The junction had 11 bases not matched to a gene; V was cut back by 5 bases and J by 0 bases. Per germline, CDR1 SEHNR and CDR2 FQNEAQ (reference sequence). This CDR3 has 17 amino acids. The CDR3 DNA follows: TGTGCCAGCAGCCCCAGACAGGGGTTTTACATGAACACTGAAGCTTTCTTT. It is translated as CASSPRQGFYMNTEAFF.

This clonotype was observed a handful of times. V is TRBV2 and J is TRBJ2-5; weak D call: TRBD2 (5 bases). This CDR3 is 14 amino acids long. Germline assignment: CDR1 SNHLY and CDR2 FYNNEI. Deletions cut 1 base from V and 0 bases from J, with 6 bases between. The CDR3 sequence: CASSEEEDQETQYF. DNA of the CDR3: TGTGCCAGCAGTGAAGAGGAGGACCAAGAGACCCAGTACTTC. Full variable domain (outside the CDR3, taken from reference TRBV2 and TRBJ2-5): EPEVTQTPSHQVTQMGQEVILRCVPISNHLYFYWYRQILGQKVEFLVSFYNNEISEKSEIFDDQFSVERPDGSNFTLKIRSTKLEDSAMYFCASSEEEDQETQYFGPGTRLLVL.

This chain uses TRBV7-9 with TRBJ2-5, with D hard to call. Trimming stripped 1 base from V and 1 base from J, with 7 bases between. Germline CDR1 reads SEHNR; CDR2 reads FQNEAQ (reference sequence). There are 14 residues in the CDR3. The CDR3 sequence is CASSLELLQETQYF. Written as DNA, the CDR3 is TGTGCCAGCAGCTTAGAGTTGCTCCAAGAGACCCAGTACTTC. The whole variable domain, remainder taken from reference TRBV7-9 and TRBJ2-5, is DTGVSQNPRHKITKRGQNVTFRCDPISEHNRLYWYRQTLGQGPEFLTYFQNEAQLEKSRLLSDRFSAERPKGSFSTLEIQRTEQGDSAMYLCASSLELLQETQYFGPGTRLLVL.

CDR3 bases: TGTGCCAGCAGCTCCGGACACGGCGGCGGGGCAGATACGCAGTATTTT. Protein product: CASSSGHGGGADTQYF. The chain couples TRBV7-3 to TRBJ2-3; D might be TRBD2 (6 bases). V lost 4 bases, J lost 4 bases, and 18 bases lay in between. The CDR3 is made up of 16 amino acids. CDR1 SGHTA and CDR2 FQGTGA come from the germline V gene.

This clonotype was seen more than once but under ten times. The chain combines TRBV6-2 or TRBV6-3 with TRBJ2-7, with TRBD1 identical over 12 bases. The germline gives CDR1 MNHEY, CDR2 SVGEGT. The CDR3 is 19 amino acids. The V segment lost 5 bases and the J segment 2 bases; nucleotides outside the gene matches: 16. DNA of the CDR3: TGTGCCAGCAGTACCCGTCCCGGGACAGGGGGCGGAAGCACCTACGAGCAGTACTTC. This translates into CASSTRPGTGGGSTYEQYF.

The table lists this clonotype with many counts. The V call is TRBV29-1, the J call TRBJ2-7, with 7 bases that match TRBD1. CDR3 length: 13 amino acids. Germline CDR1 SQVTM, CDR2 ANQGSEA. V was pared by 4 bases and J by 3 bases, with 6 bases of the junction left unmatched. CDR3 DNA: TGCAGCGTTGTCGCCGACAGGGTCTACGAGCAGTACTTC. It translates to CSVVADRVYEQYF.

This clonotype was counted between two and nine times. The genes are TRBV24-1 and TRBJ2-3; D remains ambiguous. This CDR3 contains 14 residues. V dropped 5 bases and J dropped 2 bases, with 10 bases sitting between them. Germline-derived CDR1 and CDR2 are KGHDR and SFDVKD. The CDR3: CATSGDRLTDTQYF. Written as DNA, the CDR3 is TGTGCCACCAGTGGAGACCGACTCACAGATACGCAGTATTTT.

The gene calls are TRBV7-9 and TRBJ2-7; D might be TRBD2 (5 bases). The CDR3 covers 15 residues. Looked up from germline, CDR1 is SEHNR and CDR2 is FQNEAQ (reference sequence). V was pared by 5 bases and J by 2 bases, with 16 bases between. CDR3 DNA: TGTGCCAGCAGCCTAGAGGGAAACGGGCCCTACGAGCAGTACTTC. It encodes CASSLEGNGPYEQYF.

CDR3 amino acids: CATSETGTSGDPYYNEQFF. The CDR3 DNA reads TGTGCCACCAGTGAAACCGGGACTAGCGGGGACCCCTACTACAATGAGCAGTTCTTC. V usage is TRBV24-1 and J usage is TRBJ2-1; 13 bases map to TRBD2. Germline V lookup: CDR1 KGHDR, CDR2 SFDVKD. V was clipped by 4 bases and J by 3 bases; unmatched bases: 11. The CDR3 consists of 19 residues.

This clonotype has a count of ten or more. The V call is TRBV20-1, the J call TRBJ2-3; 9 nucleotides line up with TRBD2. This CDR3 spans 16 amino acids. The V gene's germline CDR1 is DFQATT and CDR2 SNEGSKA (reference sequence). Losses at the gene ends were 5 bases for V and 2 bases for J; bases not matched to a gene: 11. CDR3 amino acids: CSAHAAREGHTDTQYF. CDR3 sequence (DNA): TGCAGTGCTCACGCGGCGCGGGAGGGCCACACAGATACGCAGTATTTT.

The sample holds a few counts of this clonotype. The chain's CDR3 is CASSLGLAGAWGYNEQFF. The CDR3, as DNA: TGTGCCAGCAGCTTAGGACTAGCGGGAGCGTGGGGTTACAATGAGCAGTTCTTC. The rearrangement links TRBV5-5 to TRBJ2-1; TRBD2 agrees at 13 bases. CDR3 length: 18 amino acids. Germline CDR1 and CDR2: SGHKS and YYEKEE (reference sequence). J was trimmed by 4 bases and V by 2 bases; bases with no gene match: 9.

The V gene is TRBV12-3 or TRBV12-4, the J gene TRBJ2-5; D tentatively reads TRBD1 or TRBD2 (5 bases each). This CDR3 is 14 amino acids long. The ends were cut back, 7 bases at V and 2 bases at J, with 14 bases in the middle. The CDR3 loop reads CASTAGTAQETQYF. The CDR3 coding sequence is TGTGCCAGCACCGCAGGGACGGCTCAAGAGACCCAGTACTTC.

V gene TRBV24-1 combines with J gene TRBJ2-5; 8 nucleotides match TRBD1. The CDR3 contains 16 residues. Germline trimming cut 1 base from V and 5 bases from J; bases unmatched to any gene: 8. Per the germline V gene, CDR1 is KGHDR and CDR2 is SFDVKD. DNA of the CDR3: TGTGCCACCAGTGATTTCGTGGCAGGGGGCGCGGAGACCCAGTACTTC. Translation gives CATSDFVAGGAETQYF.

This clonotype was seen more than once but under ten times. CDR3 loop: CSARVGPEGAIQYF. Written as DNA, the CDR3 is TGCAGTGCTAGAGTGGGGCCGGAGGGGGCCATTCAGTACTTC. The rearrangement links TRBV20-1 to TRBJ2-4; maybe TRBD1 (7 bases). The germline gives CDR1 DFQATT, CDR2 SNEGSKA (reference sequence). The V and J ends lost 1 base and 9 bases respectively, with 16 bases between them. This CDR3 has 14 residues.

The CDR3 DNA reads TGTGCCTGGAGTGTAGGCAGCTCCTACGAGCAGTACTTC. Translating it yields CAWSVGSSYEQYF. This sequence joins TRBV30 and TRBJ2-7; no clear D. In germline, CDR1 is GTSNPN, CDR2 SVGIG (reference sequence). Trimming removed 0 bases from V and 0 bases from J, with 6 bases in between. The CDR3 is 13 amino acids.